The clone carrying this T cell receptor beta chain was seen more than once but under ten times. Its antigen remains unidentified. TCRdb called the 5' RACE reads again in MiXCR, with one record for every CDR3 protein. The data contain some 300,000 distinct CDR3 sequences, 3.6% of them seen just once; the ten biggest clones take up about 25%. The sample comes from a study of T cells after yellow fever vaccination. In germline, CDR1 is SGHRS, CDR2 YFSETQ. Trimming cost V 6 bases and J 4 bases, with 16 bases left between them. This CDR3 region has 14 residues. General study points: It was a small share of clonotypes that appeared in both CD4 and CD8 compartments.

The input for sequencing was PBMCs, taken on the day of the yellow fever booster vaccination. The J gene is TRBJ2-5, the V gene TRBV5-1; TRBD1 is a possible D gene (5 bases). The clonotype originates from a young man who received the YFV17D yellow fever vaccine. The CDR3 sequence: CASTRTSAAETQYF. The CDR3 DNA follows: TGCGCCAGCACTAGGACATCGGCGGCAGAGACCCAGTACTTC.